This is a list of T cell receptor beta chains from one sample in a study of CD8+ T cells in alopecia areata. TCRdb's copy holds only in-frame clones and misses some; the assay was immunoSEQ multiplex PCR. The table has about 91,000 clones, under 45% seen once; the top ten hold 0.6% to 0.85%. The sequencing sample was made of CD4+ T cells sorted from blood. Receptors originate from a human donor with alopecia areata. CDR3s include the opening cysteine and the closing phenylalanine or tryptophan. Each record gives: clone size, CDR3 length, J gene, V gene, D gene, CDR3 DNA, CDR3 protein. D genes are given only for firm matches. A clone size is listed for some rows: how often the clone was seen (once, few, many), or a class if it is expanded.

few | 14 | TRBJ1-1 | TRBV29-1 | - | TGCAGCGTTGAAGAGTCAGGTGGGAGCACTGAAGCTTTCTTT | CSVEESGGSTEAFF
- | 12 | TRBJ1-2 | TRBV29-1 | - | TGCAGCGTTGGGACAGCTAACTATGGCTACACCTTC | CSVGTANYGYTF
- | 14 | TRBJ2-7 | TRBV11-3 | - | TGTGCCAGCAGCTTTCGTCTTAACTCCTACGAGCAGTACTTC | CASSFRLNSYEQYF
- | 13 | TRBJ2-1 | TRBV2 | - | TGTGCCAGCAGGCGCAGGGGGGACAATGAGCAGTTCTTC | CASRRRGDNEQFF
- | 17 | TRBJ2-6 | TRBV14 | - | TGTGCCAGCAGCCAAGATGTCCGGATTACTGGGGCCAACGTCCTGACTTTC | CASSQDVRITGANVLTF
- | 15 | TRBJ2-7 | TRBV30 | TRBD1 | TGTGCCTGGGAATCCGGGACAGGGAGCTCCTACGAGCAGTACTTC | CAWESGTGSSYEQYF
- | 16 | TRBJ2-7 | TRBV28 | - | TGTGCCAGCAGTCCCGGGTCGGCCCCTAGCTCCTACGAGCAGTACTTC | CASSPGSAPSSYEQYF
few | 15 | TRBJ2-7 | TRBV4-1 | - | TGCGCCAGCAGTGACCGCAAGAGCCGCTCCTACGAGCAGTACTTC | CASSDRKSRSYEQYF
- | 12 | TRBJ1-5 | TRBV28 | - | TGTGCCAGCAGATCAGGGTATCAGCCCCAGCATTTT | CASRSGYQPQHF
once | 14 | TRBJ2-1 | TRBV2 | TRBD2 | TGTGCCAGCCCGCGGGGGAGCTCCTACAATGAGCAGTTCTTC | CASPRGSSYNEQFF
few | 15 | TRBJ1-4 | TRBV28 | TRBD1 | TGTGCCAGCAGTTTGCCGGGACAGGGGGAAGAAAAACTGTTTTTT | CASSLPGQGEEKLFF
few | 11 | TRBJ1-4 | TRBV29-1 | - | TGCAGTGGGGTCTTTAATGAAAAACTGTTTTTT | CSGVFNEKLFF
- | 15 | TRBJ2-5 | TRBV19 | - | TGTGCCAGTAGTTCAGGGGCCCGTTTCCGAGAGACCCAGTACTTC | CASSSGARFRETQYF
few | 15 | TRBJ2-5 | TRBV28 | - | TGTGCCAGCAGTTTATCGGCAGGGGTGGGAGAGACCCAGTACTTC | CASSLSAGVGETQYF
- | 15 | TRBJ1-6 | TRBV6-5 | TRBD1 | TGTGCCAGCAGACGGGACAGGTCCCCCAATTCACCCCTCCACTTT | CASRRDRSPNSPLHF
few | 14 | TRBJ2-5 | TRBV5-1 | - | TGCGCCAGCAGCTACCAGGGGTACCAAGAGACCCAGTACTTC | CASSYQGYQETQYF
- | 13 | TRBJ2-3 | TRBV30 | - | TGTGCCTGGAGTCCCGGAAATCGAGATACGCAGTATTTT | CAWSPGNRDTQYF
- | 16 | TRBJ1-3 | TRBV7-2 | - | TGTGCCAGCAGCGCCCTACCTGGGGTCTCTGGAAACACCATATATTTT | CASSALPGVSGNTIYF
- | 14 | TRBJ1-2 | TRBV2 | TRBD1 | TGTGCCAGCAGTGAAGCAGGGGGCTTCTATGGCTACACCTTC | CASSEAGGFYGYTF
once | 13 | TRBJ1-1 | TRBV29-1 | TRBD1 | TGCAGCGTTTCCCTGACAGGGCCCACTGAAGCTTTCTTT | CSVSLTGPTEAFF
few | 15 | TRBJ1-1 | TRBV5-1 | - | TGCGCCAGCAGCTTGAGCGGGAGTGCGGTTACTGAAGCTTTCTTT | CASSLSGSAVTEAFF
few | 11 | TRBJ2-1 | TRBV29-1 | - | TGCAGCGCGCTGCCATGGGATGAGCAGTTCTTC | CSALPWDEQFF
few | 14 | TRBJ2-3 | TRBV7-2 | - | TGTGCCAGCAGTCGTCTAAGCGTTTTGGATACGCAGTATTTT | CASSRLSVLDTQYF
- | 11 | TRBJ2-3 | TRBV7-9 | - | TGTGCCAGCAGGAAGACCCATACGCAGTATTTT | CASRKTHTQYF
- | 13 | TRBJ2-1 | TRBV30 | - | TGTGCCGCCGGGACCCAGGGTCAGCGGGTGGAGTTCTTC | CAAGTQGQRVEFF
- | 16 | TRBJ2-1 | TRBV23-1 | - | TGCGCCAGCAGTCAATCCCAGAAAGGGGGTTTCAATGAGCAGTTCTTC | CASSQSQKGGFNEQFF
few | 16 | TRBJ1-5 | TRBV28 | - | TGTGCCAGCAGACCACTTGTACACAGGGGCAATCAGCCCCAGCATTTT | CASRPLVHRGNQPQHF
- | 14 | TRBJ1-2 | TRBV5-6 | TRBD1 | TGTGCCAGCAGGCGGACAGGGGGATCATATGGCTACACCTTC | CASRRTGGSYGYTF
- | 14 | TRBJ1-2 | TRBV5-1 | - | TGCGCCAGCGGGCGGGTCGAAACTAACTATGGCTACACCTTC | CASGRVETNYGYTF
few | 17 | TRBJ2-2 | TRBV28 | TRBD2 | TGTGCCAGCAGTTTATTTGAACTAGCGGGAGGTCCCGGGGAGCTGTTTTTT | CASSLFELAGGPGELFF
few | 9 | TRBJ2-5 | TRBV29-1 | - | TGCAGCGGAAAAGAGACCCAGTACTTC | CSGKETQYF
few | 14 | TRBJ1-1 | TRBV7-9 | TRBD1 | TGTGCCAGCACCTCAGGGGGGCCTTACGGTGAAGCTTTCTTT | CASTSGGPYGEAFF
few | 12 | TRBJ1-1 | TRBV29-1 | - | TGCAGCGTCCGATTGGCTAACACTGAAGCTTTCTTT | CSVRLANTEAFF
- | 11 | TRBJ2-5 | TRBV11-2 | - | TGTGCCAGCAGCACTCAAGAGACCCAGTACTTC | CASSTQETQYF
- | 17 | TRBJ2-7 | TRBV4-3 | - | TGCGCCAGCAGCCAAGAATTCGGCCGGCGGGGAACCTACGAGCAGTACTTC | CASSQEFGRRGTYEQYF
few | 16 | TRBJ2-4 | TRBV21-1 | - | TGTGCCAGCAGCAGACGACAGAAGCTAGCCAAAAACATTCAGTACTTC | CASSRRQKLAKNIQYF
many | 16 | TRBJ2-2 | TRBV4-3 | - | TGCGCCAGCAGCCCCCAGAGGGCTGTACCCCCCGGGGAGCTGTTTTTT | CASSPQRAVPPGELFF
medium-sized | 15 | TRBJ2-1 | TRBV14 | TRBD2 | TGTGCCAGCAGCCGAGCGGGGGGGCGATACAATGAGCAGTTCTTC | CASSRAGGRYNEQFF
- | 13 | TRBJ2-7 | TRBV9 | TRBD1 | TGTGCCGGAGACAGGGGTATTGCCTACGAGCAGTACTTC | CAGDRGIAYEQYF
few | 12 | TRBJ2-2 | TRBV2 | - | TGTGCCAGCACCCGGACCCACGGGGAGCTGTTTTTT | CASTRTHGELFF
few | 11 | TRBJ1-1 | TRBV29-1 | - | TGCAGCGTTGGGCCGGGCACTGAAGCTTTCTTT | CSVGPGTEAFF
- | 14 | TRBJ2-7 | TRBV2 | - | TGTGCCAGCAGCCTCCGGCCTCCTTCCTACGAGCAGTACTTC | CASSLRPPSYEQYF
- | 14 | TRBJ2-7 | TRBV30 | TRBD1 | TGTGCCTGGAGGGTCCAGGGGGCAACTTACGAGCAGTACTTC | CAWRVQGATYEQYF
- | 16 | TRBJ2-7 | TRBV29-1 | - | TGCAGCGTTGAAGCCAGTGCCAGGGGAAGTGGCTACGAGCAGTACTTC | CSVEASARGSGYEQYF
- | 12 | TRBJ1-2 | TRBV29-1 | - | TGCAGCGTTCGCGGGGACTCGAGTGGCTACACCTTC | CSVRGDSSGYTF
- | 13 | TRBJ2-5 | TRBV5-4 | - | TGTGCCAGCAGCTTGGCCGTTAAAGAGACCCAGTACTTC | CASSLAVKETQYF
few | 13 | TRBJ2-1 | TRBV19 | - | TGTGCCAGTAGTATAGGTCGATACAATGAGCAGTTCTTC | CASSIGRYNEQFF
- | 15 | TRBJ2-7 | TRBV30 | - | TGTGCCTGGAGTTCCAGCGGATCCAGCTCCTACGAGCAGTACTTC | CAWSSSGSSSYEQYF